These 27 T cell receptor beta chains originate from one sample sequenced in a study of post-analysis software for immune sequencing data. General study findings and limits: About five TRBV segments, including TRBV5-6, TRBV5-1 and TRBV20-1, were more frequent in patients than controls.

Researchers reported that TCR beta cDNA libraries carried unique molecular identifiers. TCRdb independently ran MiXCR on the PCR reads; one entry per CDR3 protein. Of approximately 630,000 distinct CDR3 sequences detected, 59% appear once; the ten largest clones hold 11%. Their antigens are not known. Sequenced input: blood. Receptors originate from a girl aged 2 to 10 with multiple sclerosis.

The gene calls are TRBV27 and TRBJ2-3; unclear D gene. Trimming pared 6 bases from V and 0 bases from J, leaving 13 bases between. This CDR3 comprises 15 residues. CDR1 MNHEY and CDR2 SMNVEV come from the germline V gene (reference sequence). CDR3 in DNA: TGTGCCAGCAGCCCCGGTCGGGCTAGCACAGATACGCAGTATTTT. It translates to CASSPGRASTDTQYF.

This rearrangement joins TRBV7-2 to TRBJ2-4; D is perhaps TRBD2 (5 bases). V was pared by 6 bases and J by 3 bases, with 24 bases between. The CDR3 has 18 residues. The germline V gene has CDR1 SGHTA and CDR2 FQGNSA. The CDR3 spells CASRFSAGGKPVKNIQYF. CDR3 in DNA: TGTGCCAGCAGGTTCAGTGCGGGCGGAAAACCAGTCAAAAACATTCAGTACTTC.

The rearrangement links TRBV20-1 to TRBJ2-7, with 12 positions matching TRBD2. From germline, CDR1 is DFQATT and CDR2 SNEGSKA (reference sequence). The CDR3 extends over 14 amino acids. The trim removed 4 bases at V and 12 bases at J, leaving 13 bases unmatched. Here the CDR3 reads CSANPPLAGGPPYF. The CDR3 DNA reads TGCAGTGCTAACCCGCCCCTAGCGGGAGGGCCCCCGTACTTC.

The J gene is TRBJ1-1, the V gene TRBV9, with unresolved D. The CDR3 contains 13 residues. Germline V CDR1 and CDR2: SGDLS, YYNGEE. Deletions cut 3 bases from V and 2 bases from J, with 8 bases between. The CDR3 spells CASSGGSNTEAFF. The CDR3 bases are TGTGCCAGCAGCGGAGGCTCAAACACTGAAGCTTTCTTT.

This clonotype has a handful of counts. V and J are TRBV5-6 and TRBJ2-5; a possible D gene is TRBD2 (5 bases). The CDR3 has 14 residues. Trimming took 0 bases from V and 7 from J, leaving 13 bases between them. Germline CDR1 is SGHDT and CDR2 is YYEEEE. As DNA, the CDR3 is TGTGCCAGCAGCTTGGCCGCGGAGGCTCCGACCCAGTACTTC. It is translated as CASSLAAEAPTQYF.

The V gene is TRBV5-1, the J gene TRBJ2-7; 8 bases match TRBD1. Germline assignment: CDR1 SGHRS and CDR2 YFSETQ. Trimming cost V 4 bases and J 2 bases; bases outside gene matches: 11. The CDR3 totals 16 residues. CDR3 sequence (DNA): TGCGCCAGCAGCAGTCTGAGCGGACAGGGAGCCTACGAGCAGTACTTC. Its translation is CASSSLSGQGAYEQYF.

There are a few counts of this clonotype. This CDR3 reads CASSSSGSGPREQYF. CDR3 bases: TGTGCCAGCAGCTCATCCGGAAGCGGACCTCGGGAGCAGTACTTC. The chain combines TRBV12-3 or TRBV12-4 with TRBJ2-7; a possible D gene is TRBD2 (5 bases). Deletions cut 6 bases from V and 7 bases from J, with 22 bases between. This CDR3 region has 15 residues.

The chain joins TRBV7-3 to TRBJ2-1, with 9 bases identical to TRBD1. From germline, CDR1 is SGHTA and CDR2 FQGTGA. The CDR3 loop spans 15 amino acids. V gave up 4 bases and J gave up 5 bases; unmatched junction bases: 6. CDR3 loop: CASSSAGTGNNEQFF. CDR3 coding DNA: TGTGCCAGCAGCTCCGCCGGGACAGGGAACAATGAGCAGTTCTTC.

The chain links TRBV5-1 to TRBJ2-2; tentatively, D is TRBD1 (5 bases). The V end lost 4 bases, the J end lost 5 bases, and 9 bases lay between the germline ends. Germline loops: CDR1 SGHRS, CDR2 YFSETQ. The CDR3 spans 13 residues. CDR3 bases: TGCGCCAGCAGCGTAGGGGATACCGGGGAGCTGTTTTTT. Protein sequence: CASSVGDTGELFF.

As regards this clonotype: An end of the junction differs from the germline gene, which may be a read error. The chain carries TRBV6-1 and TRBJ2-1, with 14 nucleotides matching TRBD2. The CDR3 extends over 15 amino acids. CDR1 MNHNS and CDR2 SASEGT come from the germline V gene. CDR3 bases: TGTGCCAGCATCCCACGACTAGCGGGGGGGGTTGAGCAATTCTTC. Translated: CASIPRLAGGVEQFF.

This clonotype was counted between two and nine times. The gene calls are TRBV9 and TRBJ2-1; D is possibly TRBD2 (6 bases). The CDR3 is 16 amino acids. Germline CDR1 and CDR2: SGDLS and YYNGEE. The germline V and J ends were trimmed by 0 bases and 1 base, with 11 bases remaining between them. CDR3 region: CASSVVVAASYNEQFF. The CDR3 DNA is TGTGCCAGCAGCGTAGTGGTAGCGGCATCCTACAATGAGCAGTTCTTC.

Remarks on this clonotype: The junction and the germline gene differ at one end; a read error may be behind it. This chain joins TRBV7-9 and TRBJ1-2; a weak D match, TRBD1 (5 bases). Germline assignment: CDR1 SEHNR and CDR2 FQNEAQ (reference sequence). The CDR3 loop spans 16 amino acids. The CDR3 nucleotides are TGTGCCAGCAGCTTAGCTCTGGGGCTCACTAATTATGGCTACACCTTC. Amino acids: CASSLALGLTNYGYTF.

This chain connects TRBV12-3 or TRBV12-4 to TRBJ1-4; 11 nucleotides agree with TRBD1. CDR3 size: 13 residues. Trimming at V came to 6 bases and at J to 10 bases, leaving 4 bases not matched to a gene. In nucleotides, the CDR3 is TGTGCCAGCAGGGACAGGGGGCGCGTAAAACTGTTTTTT. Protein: CASRDRGRVKLFF.

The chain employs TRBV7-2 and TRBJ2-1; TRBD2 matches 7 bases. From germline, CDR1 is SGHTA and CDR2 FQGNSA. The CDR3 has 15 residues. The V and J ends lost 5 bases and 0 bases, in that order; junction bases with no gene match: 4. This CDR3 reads CASSPSGPSYNEQFF. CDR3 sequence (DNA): TGTGCCAGCAGCCCTAGCGGCCCCTCCTACAATGAGCAGTTCTTC.

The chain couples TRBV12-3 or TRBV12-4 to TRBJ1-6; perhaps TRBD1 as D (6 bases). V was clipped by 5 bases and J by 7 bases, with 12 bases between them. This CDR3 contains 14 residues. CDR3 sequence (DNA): TGTGCCAGCAGTACCACAGGGCCAAATTCACCCCTCCACTTT. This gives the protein CASSTTGPNSPLHF.

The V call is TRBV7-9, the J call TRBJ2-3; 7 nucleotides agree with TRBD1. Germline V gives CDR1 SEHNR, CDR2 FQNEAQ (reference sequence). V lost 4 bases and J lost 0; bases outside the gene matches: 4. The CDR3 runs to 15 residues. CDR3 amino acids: CASSWDSASTDTQYF. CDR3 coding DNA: TGTGCCAGCAGCTGGGACAGCGCTAGCACAGATACGCAGTATTTT.

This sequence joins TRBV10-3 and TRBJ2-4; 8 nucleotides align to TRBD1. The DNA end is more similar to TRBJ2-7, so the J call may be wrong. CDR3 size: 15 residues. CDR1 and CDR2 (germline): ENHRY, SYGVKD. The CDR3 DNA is TGTGCCATCAGTGATGGGCAGGGGGCCTCCTACGAGCAGTACTTC. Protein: CAISDGQGASYEQYF.

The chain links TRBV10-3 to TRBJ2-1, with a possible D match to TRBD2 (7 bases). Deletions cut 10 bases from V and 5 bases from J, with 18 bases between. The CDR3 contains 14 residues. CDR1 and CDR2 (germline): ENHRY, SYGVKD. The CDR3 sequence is CASSRGGSDNEQFF. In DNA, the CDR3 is TGTGCCAGCTCAAGGGGGGGCTCGGACAATGAGCAGTTCTTC.

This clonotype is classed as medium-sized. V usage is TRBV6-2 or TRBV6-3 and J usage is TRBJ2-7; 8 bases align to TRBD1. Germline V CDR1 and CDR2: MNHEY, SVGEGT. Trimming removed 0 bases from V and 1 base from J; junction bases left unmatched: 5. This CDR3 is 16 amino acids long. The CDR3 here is CASSYSRDRQSYEQYF. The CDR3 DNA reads TGTGCCAGCAGTTACTCCAGGGACAGGCAATCCTACGAGCAGTACTTC.

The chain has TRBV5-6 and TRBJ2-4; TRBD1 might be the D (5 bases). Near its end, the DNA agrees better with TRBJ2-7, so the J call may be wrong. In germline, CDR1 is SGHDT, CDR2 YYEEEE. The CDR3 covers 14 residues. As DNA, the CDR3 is TGTGCCAGCAGCCATACAGGAACTTCCTACGAGCAGTACTTC. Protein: CASSHTGTSYEQYF.

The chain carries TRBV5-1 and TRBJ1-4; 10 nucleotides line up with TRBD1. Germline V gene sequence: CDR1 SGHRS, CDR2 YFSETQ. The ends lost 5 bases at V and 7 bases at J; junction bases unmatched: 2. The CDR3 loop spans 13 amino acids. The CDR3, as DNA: TGCGCCAGCAGGACAGGGGGCTCTGAAAAACTGTTTTTT. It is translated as CASRTGGSEKLFF.

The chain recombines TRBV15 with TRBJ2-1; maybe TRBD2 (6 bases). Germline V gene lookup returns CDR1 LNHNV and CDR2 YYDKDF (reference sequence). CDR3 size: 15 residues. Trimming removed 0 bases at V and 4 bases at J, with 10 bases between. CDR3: CATSRDLARYNEQFF. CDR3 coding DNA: TGTGCCACCAGCAGAGATCTAGCGAGGTACAATGAGCAGTTCTTC.

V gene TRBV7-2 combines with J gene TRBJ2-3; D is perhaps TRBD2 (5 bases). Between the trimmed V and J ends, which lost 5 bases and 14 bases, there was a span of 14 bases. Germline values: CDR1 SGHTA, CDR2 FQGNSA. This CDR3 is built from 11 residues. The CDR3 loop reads CASSVGIPRYF. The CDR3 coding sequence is TGTGCCAGCAGCGTCGGGATCCCGAGGTATTTT.

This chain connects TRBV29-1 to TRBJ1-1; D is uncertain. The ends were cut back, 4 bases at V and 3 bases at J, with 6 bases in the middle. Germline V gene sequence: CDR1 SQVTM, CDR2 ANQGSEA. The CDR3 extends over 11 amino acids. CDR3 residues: CSVGNYTEAFF. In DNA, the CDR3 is TGCAGCGTTGGAAATTACACTGAAGCTTTCTTT.

CDR3 nucleotide sequence: TGCGCCAGCAGCCTGAAATTTCCGTCTAGCGGGGCAACCGTCACAGATACGCAGTATTTT. Its protein product is CASSLKFPSSGATVTDTQYF. The rearrangement uses TRBV5-1 and TRBJ2-3, with TRBD2 matching over 9 bases. Germline-derived CDR1 and CDR2 are SGHRS and YFSETQ. The CDR3 extends over 20 amino acids. Trimming at V came to 4 bases and at J to 2 bases, leaving 20 bases not matched to a gene.

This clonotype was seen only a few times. CDR3 DNA: TGCAGCGTTGAAGGGACAGGAGTTGGTCATGAGCAGTTCTTC. The encoded protein is CSVEGTGVGHEQFF. V is TRBV29-1 and J is TRBJ2-1; 7 bases match TRBD1. J lost 8 bases, V lost 1 base, and 8 bases had no gene match. The germline gives CDR1 SQVTM, CDR2 ANQGSEA. The CDR3 has 14 amino acids.

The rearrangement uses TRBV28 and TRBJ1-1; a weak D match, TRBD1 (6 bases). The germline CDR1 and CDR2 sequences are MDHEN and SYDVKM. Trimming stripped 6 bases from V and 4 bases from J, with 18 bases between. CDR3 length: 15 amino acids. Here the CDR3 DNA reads TGTGCCAGCAGGCCGGGACACGCCGGGGGCACTGAAGCTTTCTTT. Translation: CASRPGHAGGTEAFF.